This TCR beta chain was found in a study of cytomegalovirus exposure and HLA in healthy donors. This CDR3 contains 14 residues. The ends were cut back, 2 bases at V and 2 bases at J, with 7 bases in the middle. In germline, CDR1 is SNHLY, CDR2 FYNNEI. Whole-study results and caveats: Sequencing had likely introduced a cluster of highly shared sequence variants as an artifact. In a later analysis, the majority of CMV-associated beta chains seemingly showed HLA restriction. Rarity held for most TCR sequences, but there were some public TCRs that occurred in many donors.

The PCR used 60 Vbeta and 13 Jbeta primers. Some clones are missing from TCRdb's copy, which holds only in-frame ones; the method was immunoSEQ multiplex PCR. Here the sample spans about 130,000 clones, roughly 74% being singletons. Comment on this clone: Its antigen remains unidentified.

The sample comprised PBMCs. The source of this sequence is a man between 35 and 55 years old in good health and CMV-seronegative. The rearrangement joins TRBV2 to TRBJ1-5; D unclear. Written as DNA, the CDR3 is TGTGCCAGCAGTGAATTGGCACGCAATCAGCCCCAGCATTTT. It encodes CASSELARNQPQHF.